The clone carrying this T cell receptor (beta chain) was picked up one time. Its cognate antigen is unknown. Combining a sample-barcoded 5' primer with a J-beta primer mix, a second PCR ran for 7 to 11 cycles. TCRdb ran MiXCR on the 5' RACE reads and lists one entry per CDR3 protein. This sample has roughly 830,000 distinct CDR3 sequences, with 62% found just once. The source of the sample is a study of blood T cells in healthy people across ages. Study outcomes and limitations: A roughly linear fall in TCR beta diversity per million T cells was seen with increasing age. With donor CMV status unknown, expanded clonotype changes were possibly confounded.

This CDR3 is 14 amino acids long. Sequences were obtained from blood. The chain is built from TRBV21-1 and TRBJ2-1; whether TRBD1, the table's D call, matches the DNA was not checked. TRBV21-1 is given as a pseudogene. The sequence came from a young man in good health. CDR3 loop: CASLRDSHKNEQFF. The DNA for the CDR3 is TGTGCCAGCCTCCGGGACAGTCATAAAAATGAGCAGTTCTTC.